These 6 T cell receptor beta chains originate from one sample sequenced in a study of blood T cell repertoires in COVID-19. This table comes from immunoSEQ multiplex PCR, and its TCRdb copy is limited to in-frame clones, with some not included. The data show around 300,000 clones, 75% to 90% seen once. Sequencing used peripheral blood. The receptor set was obtained from a woman aged 25 to 39 with active or convalescent COVID-19.

This chain connects TRBV10-3 to TRBJ1-2; D not resolved. Germline V CDR1 and CDR2: ENHRY, SYGVKD. This CDR3 comprises 13 residues. The V and J ends lost 3 bases and 2 bases respectively, with 7 bases between them. CDR3 loop: CAISDQSNYGYTF. As DNA, the CDR3 is TGTGCCATCAGTGACCAGTCAAACTATGGCTACACCTTC.

The chain combines TRBV3-1 (or the pseudogene TRBV3-2) with TRBJ1-6; no firm D call. Trimming removed 7 bases at V and 5 bases at J, with 12 bases between. The CDR3 covers 14 residues. In germline, CDR1 is LGHDT, CDR2 YNNKEL (reference sequence). The CDR3 region has the DNA TGTGCCAGCAAGTACACAGAGAATAATTCACCCCTCCACTTT. Amino acid sequence: CASKYTENNSPLHF.

The chain has TRBV5-6 and TRBJ2-3; D call uncertain. CDR3 size: 15 residues. Germline-derived CDR1 and CDR2 are SGHDT and YYEEEE. V was shortened by 4 bases and J by 6 bases, with 18 bases between the two germline ends. The CDR3 loop reads CASSVPGRLTDTQYF. CDR3 DNA: TGTGCCAGCAGCGTACCAGGCAGGCTAACGGATACGCAGTATTTT.

The rearrangement links TRBV14 to TRBJ1-2; weak D call: TRBD1 (6 bases). Germline lookup yields CDR1 SGHDN and CDR2 FVKESK. Trimming left V 4 bases short and J 4 bases short, with 19 bases between. The CDR3 spans 16 residues. The CDR3 sequence: CASSRKGPGATYGYTF. In DNA form, the CDR3 reads TGTGCCAGCAGCCGGAAAGGTCCAGGGGCCACCTATGGCTACACCTTC.

This clone is a singleton in its sample. The chain joins TRBV7-2 to TRBJ2-3; 12 nucleotides line up with TRBD2. This CDR3 has 17 amino acids. With V trimmed by 2 bases and J by 7 bases, 10 bases remained unmatched. Germline lookup yields CDR1 SGHTA and CDR2 FQGNSA. CDR3 protein: CASSLSRLAGVQNTQYF. DNA of the CDR3: TGTGCCAGCAGCTTATCAAGACTAGCGGGGGTGCAAAATACGCAGTATTTT.

The chain uses TRBV30 and TRBJ1-4, with 9 bases lining up with TRBD1. Per germline, CDR1 GTSNPN and CDR2 SVGIG (reference sequence). With 0 bases clipped from V and 5 bases from J, the junction kept 4 bases outside the gene matches. The CDR3 loop spans 15 amino acids. The CDR3 is CAWSVGGTGNEKLFF. The CDR3 nucleotides read TGTGCCTGGAGTGTGGGAGGGACAGGGAATGAAAAACTGTTTTTT.